This entry features one T cell receptor beta chain sequence. The antigen is not known. Trimming cost V 4 bases and J 8 bases, with 15 bases left between them. Germline CDR1 SGHDT, CDR2 YYEEEE. This CDR3 comprises 14 residues. TCR alpha and TCR beta cDNA libraries carrying sample barcodes and UMIs came from 5'RACE with constant-segment primers. TCRdb redid the calling of the 5' RACE reads with MiXCR, one entry per CDR3 protein. The sample comprises about 350,000 distinct CDR3 sequences, roughly an eighth of which are singletons, and approximately 22% rests with the top ten. This entry is derived from a study of T-cell memory formation after mild COVID-19. As for the study in general: TCR clusters were largely donor specific. Findings of the study overall: Later expanders leaned toward CD4+, whereas clones contracting from day 15 to 85 were balanced CD4/CD8. CD4+ contracting clones lay mainly in CM and EM, CD8+ ones in EMRA.

The sequenced sample consisted of PBMCs or a T cell subset sorted from them (not recorded which). This chain links TRBV5-6 with TRBJ2-2, with D tentatively TRBD2 (5 bases). The sequence came from a man aged 18-30 years who had mild COVID-19 (a few samples of this study predate the infection). Cell type and time point are not known. The CDR3 sequence is CASSRDPGGGELFF. CDR3 DNA: TGTGCCAGCAGCCGGGATCCGGGCGGAGGGGAGCTGTTTTTT.